The sequence of this T cell receptor beta chain was determined in a study of T cell changes during pregnancy in multiple sclerosis (dated by TCRdb to between 2018 and 2021). Broadly, across the study: The study examined how the T cell repertoire changed over the course of pregnancy in women with multiple sclerosis.

As regards this clone: The antigen it binds to is not known. No much larger clone is present one base from it, and per-base qualities are unavailable. Other DNA sequences from this sample encode an identical CDR3 as well.

V drops 3 bases and J drops 2 bases, leaving 7 bases in between. Reading from cysteine to phenylalanine, the CDR3 counts 13 amino acids. The read is trimmed to its CDR3 DNA, 39 bases read in frame from base 1. In the germline V gene, CDR1 corresponds to KGHSH and CDR2 to LQKENI. Library prep was done by the immunoSEQ multiplex PCR assay. In its TCRdb copy, this immuneACCESS table keeps in-frame sequences only and misses some clones. Where compared with another copy, unresolved V genes explain less than half of these, and the others have no known cause. For this sample there are tens of thousands of clones; about 93% appear just once. Of the sample, around 0.25% falls within the top ten clones.

The receptor chain draws on TRBV18 and TRBJ1-1; TRBD1 is perhaps the D gene, given 5 matching bases. Here the sequenced sample was CD4+ T cells from peripheral blood mononuclear cells, taken in the second trimester of pregnancy. This TCR came from a female donor with multiple sclerosis, enrolled in a pregnancy study. The CDR3 is CASSPTGNTEAFF. The nucleotide sequence reads TGTGCCAGCTCACCTACAGGTAACACTGAAGCTTTCTTT.